The clone carrying this TCR beta chain was counted at least ten times. Its antigen is undetermined. The length of the CDR3 is 14 residues. Trimming left V 3 bases short and J 5 bases short, with 14 bases between. In germline, CDR1 is SEHNR, CDR2 FQNEAQ (reference sequence). This sample is part of a study of breast tumors, draining lymph nodes, adjacent tissues. TCRdb fed the multiplex PCR reads into MiXCR, producing one record per CDR3 protein. The sample lists around 70,000 distinct CDR3 sequences, approximately 47% occurring once. Study-wide results and caveats: Findings are consistent with lymph node origin and intratumoral expansion of most tumor T cells. Compared with lymph nodes, tumors were less diverse; compared with nontumor tissue, more. Luminal-like breast cancer showed significantly greater tumor-nontumor repertoire similarity than basal-like breast cancer did. The lymph node origin of tumor T cells was framed as consistent with a hypothesis, not demonstrated.

J is TRBJ2-7 and V is TRBV7-9; D is tentatively TRBD1 or TRBD2 (6 bases each). This receptor was taken from a female donor with breast cancer. Some clones in this sample may be carry-over from other donors' samples. Source material: breast tumor tissue. CDR3 protein: CASSFTRRGDEQYF. DNA for the CDR3: TGTGCCAGCAGCTTTACTCGGAGGGGGGACGAGCAGTACTTC.